This T cell receptor (beta chain) was sequenced in a study of blood T cell repertoires in COVID-19. TCRdb's table, derived via immunoSEQ multiplex PCR, lists solely in-frame clones and lacks some. The sample shows hundreds of thousands of clones, approximately 83% of them seen only once. Germline CDR1 LGHNA, CDR2 YSLEER. Trimming at V came to 0 bases and at J to 1 base, leaving 7 bases not matched to a gene. The length of the CDR3 is 18 residues. This clone came up once. The sample comprised peripheral blood. The source is a woman in her 30s with COVID-19, enrolled during active disease. The gene calls are TRBV4-3 and TRBJ2-3; 10 bases are shared with TRBD2. Here the CDR3 reads CASSQDRASGRGTDTQYF. For the CDR3, the DNA is TGCGCCAGCAGCCAAGATCGGGCTAGCGGGAGAGGCACAGATACGCAGTATTTT.